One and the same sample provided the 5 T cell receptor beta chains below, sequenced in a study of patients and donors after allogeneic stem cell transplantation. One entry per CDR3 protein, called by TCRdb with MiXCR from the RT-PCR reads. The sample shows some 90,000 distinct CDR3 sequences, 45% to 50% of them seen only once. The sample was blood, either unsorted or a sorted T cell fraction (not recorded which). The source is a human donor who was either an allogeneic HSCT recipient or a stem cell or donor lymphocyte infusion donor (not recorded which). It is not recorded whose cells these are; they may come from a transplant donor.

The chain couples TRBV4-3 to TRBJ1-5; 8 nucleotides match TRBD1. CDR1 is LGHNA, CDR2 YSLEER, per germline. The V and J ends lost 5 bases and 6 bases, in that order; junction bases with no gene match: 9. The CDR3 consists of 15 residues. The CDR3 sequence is CASSVRHRGAQPQHF. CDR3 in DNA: TGCGCCAGCAGCGTTCGTCACAGGGGGGCTCAGCCCCAGCATTTT.

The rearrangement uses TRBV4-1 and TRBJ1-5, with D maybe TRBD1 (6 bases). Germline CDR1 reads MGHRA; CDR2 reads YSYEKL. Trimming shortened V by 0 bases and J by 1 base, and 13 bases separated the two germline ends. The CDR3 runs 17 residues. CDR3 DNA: TGCGCCAGCAGCCAAGAGGCGGGGGGCGGGAGCAATCAGCCCCAGCATTTT. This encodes CASSQEAGGGSNQPQHF.

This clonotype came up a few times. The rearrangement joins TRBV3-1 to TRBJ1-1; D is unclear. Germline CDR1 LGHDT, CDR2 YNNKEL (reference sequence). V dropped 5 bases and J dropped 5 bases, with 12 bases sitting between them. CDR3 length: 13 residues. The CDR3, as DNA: TGTGCCAGCAGCTCAAACAGCCGAACTGAAGCTTTCTTT. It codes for CASSSNSRTEAFF.

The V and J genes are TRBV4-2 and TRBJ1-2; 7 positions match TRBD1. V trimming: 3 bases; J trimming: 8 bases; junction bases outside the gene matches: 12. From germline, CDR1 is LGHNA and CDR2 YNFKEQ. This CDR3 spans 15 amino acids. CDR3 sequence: CASSQEQGSAGGYTF. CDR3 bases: TGTGCCAGCAGCCAGGAACAGGGGTCCGCCGGGGGCTACACCTTC.

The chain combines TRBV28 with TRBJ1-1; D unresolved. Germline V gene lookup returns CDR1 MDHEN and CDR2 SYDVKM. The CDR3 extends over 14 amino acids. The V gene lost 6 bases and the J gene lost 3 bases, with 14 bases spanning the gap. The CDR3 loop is CASRIPNRDTEAFF. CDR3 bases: TGTGCCAGCAGAATTCCAAACCGGGACACTGAAGCTTTCTTT. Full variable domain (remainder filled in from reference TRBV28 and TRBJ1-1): DVKVTQSSRYLVKRTGEKVFLECVQDMDHENMFWYRQDPGLGLRLIYFSYDVKMKEKGDIPEGYSVSREKKERFSLILESASTNQTSMYLCASRIPNRDTEAFFGQGTRLTVV.